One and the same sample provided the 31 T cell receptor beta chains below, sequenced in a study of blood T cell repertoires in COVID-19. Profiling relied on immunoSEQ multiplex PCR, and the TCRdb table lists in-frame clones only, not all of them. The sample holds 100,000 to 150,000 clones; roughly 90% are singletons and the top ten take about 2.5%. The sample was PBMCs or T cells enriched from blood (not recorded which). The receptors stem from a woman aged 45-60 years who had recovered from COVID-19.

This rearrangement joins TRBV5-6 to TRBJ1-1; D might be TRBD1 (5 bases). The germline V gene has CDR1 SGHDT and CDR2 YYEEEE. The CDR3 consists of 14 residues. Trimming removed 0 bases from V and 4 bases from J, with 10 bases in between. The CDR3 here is CASSLEGVLTEAFF. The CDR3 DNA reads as TGTGCCAGCAGCTTGGAAGGGGTCCTCACTGAAGCTTTCTTT.

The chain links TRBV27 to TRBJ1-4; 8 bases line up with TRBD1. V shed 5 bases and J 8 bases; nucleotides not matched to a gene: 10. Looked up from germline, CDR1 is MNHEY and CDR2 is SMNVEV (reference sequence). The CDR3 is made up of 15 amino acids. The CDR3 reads CASSAQDRAMEKLFF. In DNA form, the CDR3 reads TGTGCCAGCAGTGCCCAGGACAGGGCAATGGAAAAACTGTTTTTT.

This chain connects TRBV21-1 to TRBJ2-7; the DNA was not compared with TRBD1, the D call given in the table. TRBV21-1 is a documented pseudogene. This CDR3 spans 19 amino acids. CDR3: CASSKVLSGQSTLTYEQYF. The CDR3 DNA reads TGTGCCAGCAGCAAAGTTCTTTCGGGACAGAGCACCCTGACCTACGAGCAGTACTTC.

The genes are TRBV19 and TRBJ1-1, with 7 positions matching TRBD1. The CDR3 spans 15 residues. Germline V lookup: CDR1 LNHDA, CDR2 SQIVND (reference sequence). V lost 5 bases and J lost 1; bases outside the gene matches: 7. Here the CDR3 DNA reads TGTGCCAGTAGTGACGGGACAGTGGGGAACACTGAAGCTTTCTTT. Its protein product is CASSDGTVGNTEAFF.

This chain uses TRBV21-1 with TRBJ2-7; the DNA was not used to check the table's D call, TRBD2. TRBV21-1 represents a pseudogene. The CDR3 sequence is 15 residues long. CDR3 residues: CASSKPPRGAYEQYF. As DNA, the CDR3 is TGTGCCAGCAGCAAACCACCCCGGGGGGCCTACGAGCAGTACTTC.

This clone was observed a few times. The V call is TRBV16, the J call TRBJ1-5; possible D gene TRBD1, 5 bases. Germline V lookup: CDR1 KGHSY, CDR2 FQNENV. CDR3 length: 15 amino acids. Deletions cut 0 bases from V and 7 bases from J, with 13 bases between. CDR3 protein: CASSQSVRATQPQHF. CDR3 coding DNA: TGTGCCAGCAGCCAATCGGTCAGGGCCACCCAGCCCCAGCATTTT.

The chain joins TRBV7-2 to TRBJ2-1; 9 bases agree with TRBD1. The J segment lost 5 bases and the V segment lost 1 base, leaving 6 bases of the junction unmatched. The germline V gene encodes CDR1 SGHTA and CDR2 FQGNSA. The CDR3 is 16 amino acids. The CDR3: CASSLGGTGRNNEQFF. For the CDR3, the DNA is TGTGCCAGCAGCTTAGGGGGGACAGGGCGAAACAATGAGCAGTTCTTC.

The CDR3 bases are TGTGCCAGCAGCCAAAGGGGGACTGAAGCTTTCTTT. Residues: CASSQRGTEAFF. This chain joins TRBV7-6 and TRBJ1-1; D perhaps matches TRBD1 (6 bases). Germline V lookup: CDR1 SGHVS, CDR2 FNYEAQ. The CDR3 is 12 residues long. V was clipped by 5 bases and J by 5 bases, with 9 bases between them.

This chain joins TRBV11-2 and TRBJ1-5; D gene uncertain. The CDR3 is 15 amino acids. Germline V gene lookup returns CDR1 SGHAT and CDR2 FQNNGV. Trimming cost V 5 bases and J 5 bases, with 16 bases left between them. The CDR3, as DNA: TGTGCCAGCAGCCCTACACTAGGAGGAGATCAGCCCCAGCATTTT. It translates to CASSPTLGGDQPQHF.

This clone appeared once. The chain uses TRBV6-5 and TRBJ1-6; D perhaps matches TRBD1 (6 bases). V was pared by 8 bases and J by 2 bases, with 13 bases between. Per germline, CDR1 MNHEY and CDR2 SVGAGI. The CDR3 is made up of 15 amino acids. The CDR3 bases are TGTGCCAGCGGGAGAAAGGGGGCCTATAATTCACCCCTCCACTTT. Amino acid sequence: CASGRKGAYNSPLHF.

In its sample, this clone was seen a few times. As DNA, the CDR3 is TGTGCCAGCAGGGATCCGGGACAAACTAACTATGGCTACACCTTC. Amino acid sequence: CASRDPGQTNYGYTF. The rearrangement links TRBV5-4 to TRBJ1-2; D perhaps matches TRBD1 (6 bases). This CDR3 spans 15 amino acids. In germline, CDR1 is SGHNT, CDR2 YYREEE (reference sequence). The ends were cut back, 5 bases at V and 0 bases at J, with 14 bases in the middle.

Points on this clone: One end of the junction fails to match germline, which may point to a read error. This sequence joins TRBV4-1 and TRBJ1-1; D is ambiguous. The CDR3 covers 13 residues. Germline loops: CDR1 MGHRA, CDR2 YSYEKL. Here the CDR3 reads CASSQDFSTKAFF. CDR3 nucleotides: TGCGCCAGCAGCCAAGATTTTTCCACTAAAGCTTTCTTT.

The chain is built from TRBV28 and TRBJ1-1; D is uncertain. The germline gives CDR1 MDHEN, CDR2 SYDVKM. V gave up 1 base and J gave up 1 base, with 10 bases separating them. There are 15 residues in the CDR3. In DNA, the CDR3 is TGTGCCAGCAGTTTATTGGAGGAGAGGAACACTGAAGCTTTCTTT. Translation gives CASSLLEERNTEAFF.

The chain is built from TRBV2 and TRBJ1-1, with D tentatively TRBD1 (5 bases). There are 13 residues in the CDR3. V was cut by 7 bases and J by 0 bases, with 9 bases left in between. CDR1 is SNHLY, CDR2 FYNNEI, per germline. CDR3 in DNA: TGTGCCAGCAAAAAGACAGTGAACACTGAAGCTTTCTTT. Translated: CASKKTVNTEAFF. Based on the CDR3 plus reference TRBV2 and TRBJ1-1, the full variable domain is EPEVTQTPSHQVTQMGQEVILRCVPISNHLYFYWYRQILGQKVEFLVSFYNNEISEKSEIFDDQFSVERPDGSNFTLKIRSTKLEDSAMYFCASKKTVNTEAFFGQGTRLTVV.

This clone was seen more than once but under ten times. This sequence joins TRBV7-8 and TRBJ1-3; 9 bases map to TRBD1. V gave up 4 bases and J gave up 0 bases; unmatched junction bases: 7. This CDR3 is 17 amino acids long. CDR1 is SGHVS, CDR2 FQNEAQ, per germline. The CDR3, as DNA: TGTGCCAGCAGCTCCAGGGACAGGGTCCTCTCTGGAAACACCATATATTTT. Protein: CASSSRDRVLSGNTIYF.

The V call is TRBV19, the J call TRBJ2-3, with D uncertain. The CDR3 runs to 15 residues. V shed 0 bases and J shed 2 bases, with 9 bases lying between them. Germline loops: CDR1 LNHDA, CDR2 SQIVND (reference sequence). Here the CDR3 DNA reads TGTGCCAGTAGTATAGATCGTAGAAACACAGATACGCAGTATTTT. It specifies CASSIDRRNTDTQYF. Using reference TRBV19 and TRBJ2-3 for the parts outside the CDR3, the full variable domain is DGGITQSPKYLFRKEGQNVTLSCEQNLNHDAMYWYRQDPGQGLRLIYYSQIVNDFQKGDIAEGYSVSREKKESFPLTVTSAQKNPTAFYLCASSIDRRNTDTQYFGPGTRLTVL.

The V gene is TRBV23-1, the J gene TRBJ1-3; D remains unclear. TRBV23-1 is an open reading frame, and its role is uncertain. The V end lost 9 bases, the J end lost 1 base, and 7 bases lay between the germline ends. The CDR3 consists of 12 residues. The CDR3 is CASPGSGNTIYF. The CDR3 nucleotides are TGCGCCAGTCCGGGGTCTGGAAACACCATATATTTT.

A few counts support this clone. CDR3: CASSQADRGDYGYTF. DNA for the CDR3: TGCGCCAGCAGCCAAGCGGACAGGGGGGACTATGGCTACACCTTC. The chain carries TRBV4-3 and TRBJ1-2; 10 bases map to TRBD1. The V and J ends lost 1 base and 3 bases, in that order; junction bases with no gene match: 2. The CDR3 sequence is 15 residues long. Per germline, CDR1 LGHNA and CDR2 YSLEER.

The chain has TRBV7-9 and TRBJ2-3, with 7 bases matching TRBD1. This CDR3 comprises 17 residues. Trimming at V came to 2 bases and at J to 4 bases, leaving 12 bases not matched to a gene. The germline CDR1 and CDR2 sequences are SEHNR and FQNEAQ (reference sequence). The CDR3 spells CASSLLPDRVGADTQYF. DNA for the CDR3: TGTGCCAGCAGCTTATTGCCTGACAGGGTAGGGGCAGATACGCAGTATTTT. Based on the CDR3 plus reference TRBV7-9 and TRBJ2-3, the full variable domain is DTGVSQNPRHKITKRGQNVTFRCDPISEHNRLYWYRQTLGQGPEFLTYFQNEAQLEKSRLLSDRFSAERPKGSFSTLEIQRTEQGDSAMYLCASSLLPDRVGADTQYFGPGTRLTVL.

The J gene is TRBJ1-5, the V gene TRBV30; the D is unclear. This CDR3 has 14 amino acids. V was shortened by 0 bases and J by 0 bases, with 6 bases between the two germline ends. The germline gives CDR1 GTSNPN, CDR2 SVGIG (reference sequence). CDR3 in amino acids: CAWSVESSNQPQHF. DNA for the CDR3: TGTGCCTGGAGTGTGGAGTCTAGCAATCAGCCCCAGCATTTT.

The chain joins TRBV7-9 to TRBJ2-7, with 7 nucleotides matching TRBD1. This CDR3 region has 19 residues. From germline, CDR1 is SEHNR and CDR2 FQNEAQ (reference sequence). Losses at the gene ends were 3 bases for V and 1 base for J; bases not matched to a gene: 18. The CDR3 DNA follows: TGTGCCAGCAGCTTGGTACCAATGGGGGTGTGGGACAGTTCCTACGAGCAGTACTTC. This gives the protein CASSLVPMGVWDSSYEQYF.

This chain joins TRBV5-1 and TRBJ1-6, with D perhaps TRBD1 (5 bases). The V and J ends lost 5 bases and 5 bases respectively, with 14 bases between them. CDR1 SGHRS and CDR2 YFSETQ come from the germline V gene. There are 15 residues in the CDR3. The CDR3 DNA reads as TGCGCCAGCAGTGCAGGGAATTGGGATAATTCACCCCTCCACTTT. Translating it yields CASSAGNWDNSPLHF.

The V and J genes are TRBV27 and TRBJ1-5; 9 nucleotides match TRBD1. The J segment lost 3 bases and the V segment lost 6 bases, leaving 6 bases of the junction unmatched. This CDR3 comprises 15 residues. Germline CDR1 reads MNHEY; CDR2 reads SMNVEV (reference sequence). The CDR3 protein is CASRPGQGPNQPQHF. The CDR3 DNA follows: TGTGCCAGCAGGCCGGGACAGGGACCCAATCAGCCCCAGCATTTT.

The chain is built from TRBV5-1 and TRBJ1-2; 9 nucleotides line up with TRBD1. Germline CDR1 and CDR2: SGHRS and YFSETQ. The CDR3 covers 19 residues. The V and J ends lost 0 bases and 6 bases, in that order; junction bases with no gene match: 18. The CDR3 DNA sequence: TGCGCCAGCAGCTTGGGAATACATGGGGACAGGGTCGATCGGGATGGCTACACCTTC. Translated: CASSLGIHGDRVDRDGYTF.

The CDR3 DNA reads TGTGCCAGCAGCTTTGGACAGGAACCCTACAATGAGCAGTTCTTC. Translating it yields CASSFGQEPYNEQFF. The chain has TRBV7-2 and TRBJ2-1, with 7 bases aligning to TRBD1. After removal of 3 bases from V and 2 bases from J, the junction contained 4 bases not matched to a gene. CDR3 length equals 15 residues. Germline values: CDR1 SGHTA, CDR2 FQGNSA.

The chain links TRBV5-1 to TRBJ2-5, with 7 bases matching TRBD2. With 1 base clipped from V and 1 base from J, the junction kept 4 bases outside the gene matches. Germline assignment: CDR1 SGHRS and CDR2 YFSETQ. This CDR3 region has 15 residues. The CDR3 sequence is CASSLYQRGQETQYF. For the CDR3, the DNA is TGCGCCAGCAGCTTGTACCAGCGGGGCCAAGAGACCCAGTACTTC.

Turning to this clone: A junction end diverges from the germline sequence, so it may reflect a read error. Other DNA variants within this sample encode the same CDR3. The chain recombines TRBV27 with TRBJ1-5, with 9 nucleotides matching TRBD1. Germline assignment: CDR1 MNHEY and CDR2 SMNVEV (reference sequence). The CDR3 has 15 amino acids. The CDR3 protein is CASSPGTGSNQPQHF. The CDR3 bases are TGTGCTAGCAGTCCGGGGACAGGGAGCAATCAGCCCCAGCATTTT.

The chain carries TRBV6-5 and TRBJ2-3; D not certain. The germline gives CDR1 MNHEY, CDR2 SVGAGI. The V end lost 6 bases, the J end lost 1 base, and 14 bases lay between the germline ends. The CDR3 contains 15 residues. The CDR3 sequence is CASSACAQCTDTQYF. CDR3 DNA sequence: TGTGCCAGCAGCGCTTGTGCCCAGTGCACAGATACGCAGTATTTT.

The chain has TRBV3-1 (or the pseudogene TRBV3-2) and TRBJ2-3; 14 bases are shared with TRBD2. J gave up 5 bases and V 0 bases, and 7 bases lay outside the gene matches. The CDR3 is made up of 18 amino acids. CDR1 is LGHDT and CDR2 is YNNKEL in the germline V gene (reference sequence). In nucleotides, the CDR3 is TGTGCCAGCAGCCAAGAACCGACTAGCGGGGGGGCCTTAGATACGCAGTATTTT. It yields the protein CASSQEPTSGGALDTQYF.

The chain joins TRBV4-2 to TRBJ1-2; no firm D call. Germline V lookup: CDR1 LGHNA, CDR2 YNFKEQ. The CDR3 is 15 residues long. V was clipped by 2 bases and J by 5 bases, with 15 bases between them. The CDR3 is CASSQRSPGGYGYTF. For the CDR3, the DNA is TGTGCCAGCAGCCAAAGATCGCCCGGCGGATATGGCTACACCTTC.

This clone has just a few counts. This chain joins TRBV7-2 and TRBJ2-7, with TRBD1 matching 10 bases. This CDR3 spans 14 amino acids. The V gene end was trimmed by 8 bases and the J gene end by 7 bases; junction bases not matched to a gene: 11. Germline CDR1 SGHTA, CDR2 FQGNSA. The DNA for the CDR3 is TGTGCCAGCGTCTTGGAGACAGGGGGCGGAGAGCAGTACTTC. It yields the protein CASVLETGGGEQYF.